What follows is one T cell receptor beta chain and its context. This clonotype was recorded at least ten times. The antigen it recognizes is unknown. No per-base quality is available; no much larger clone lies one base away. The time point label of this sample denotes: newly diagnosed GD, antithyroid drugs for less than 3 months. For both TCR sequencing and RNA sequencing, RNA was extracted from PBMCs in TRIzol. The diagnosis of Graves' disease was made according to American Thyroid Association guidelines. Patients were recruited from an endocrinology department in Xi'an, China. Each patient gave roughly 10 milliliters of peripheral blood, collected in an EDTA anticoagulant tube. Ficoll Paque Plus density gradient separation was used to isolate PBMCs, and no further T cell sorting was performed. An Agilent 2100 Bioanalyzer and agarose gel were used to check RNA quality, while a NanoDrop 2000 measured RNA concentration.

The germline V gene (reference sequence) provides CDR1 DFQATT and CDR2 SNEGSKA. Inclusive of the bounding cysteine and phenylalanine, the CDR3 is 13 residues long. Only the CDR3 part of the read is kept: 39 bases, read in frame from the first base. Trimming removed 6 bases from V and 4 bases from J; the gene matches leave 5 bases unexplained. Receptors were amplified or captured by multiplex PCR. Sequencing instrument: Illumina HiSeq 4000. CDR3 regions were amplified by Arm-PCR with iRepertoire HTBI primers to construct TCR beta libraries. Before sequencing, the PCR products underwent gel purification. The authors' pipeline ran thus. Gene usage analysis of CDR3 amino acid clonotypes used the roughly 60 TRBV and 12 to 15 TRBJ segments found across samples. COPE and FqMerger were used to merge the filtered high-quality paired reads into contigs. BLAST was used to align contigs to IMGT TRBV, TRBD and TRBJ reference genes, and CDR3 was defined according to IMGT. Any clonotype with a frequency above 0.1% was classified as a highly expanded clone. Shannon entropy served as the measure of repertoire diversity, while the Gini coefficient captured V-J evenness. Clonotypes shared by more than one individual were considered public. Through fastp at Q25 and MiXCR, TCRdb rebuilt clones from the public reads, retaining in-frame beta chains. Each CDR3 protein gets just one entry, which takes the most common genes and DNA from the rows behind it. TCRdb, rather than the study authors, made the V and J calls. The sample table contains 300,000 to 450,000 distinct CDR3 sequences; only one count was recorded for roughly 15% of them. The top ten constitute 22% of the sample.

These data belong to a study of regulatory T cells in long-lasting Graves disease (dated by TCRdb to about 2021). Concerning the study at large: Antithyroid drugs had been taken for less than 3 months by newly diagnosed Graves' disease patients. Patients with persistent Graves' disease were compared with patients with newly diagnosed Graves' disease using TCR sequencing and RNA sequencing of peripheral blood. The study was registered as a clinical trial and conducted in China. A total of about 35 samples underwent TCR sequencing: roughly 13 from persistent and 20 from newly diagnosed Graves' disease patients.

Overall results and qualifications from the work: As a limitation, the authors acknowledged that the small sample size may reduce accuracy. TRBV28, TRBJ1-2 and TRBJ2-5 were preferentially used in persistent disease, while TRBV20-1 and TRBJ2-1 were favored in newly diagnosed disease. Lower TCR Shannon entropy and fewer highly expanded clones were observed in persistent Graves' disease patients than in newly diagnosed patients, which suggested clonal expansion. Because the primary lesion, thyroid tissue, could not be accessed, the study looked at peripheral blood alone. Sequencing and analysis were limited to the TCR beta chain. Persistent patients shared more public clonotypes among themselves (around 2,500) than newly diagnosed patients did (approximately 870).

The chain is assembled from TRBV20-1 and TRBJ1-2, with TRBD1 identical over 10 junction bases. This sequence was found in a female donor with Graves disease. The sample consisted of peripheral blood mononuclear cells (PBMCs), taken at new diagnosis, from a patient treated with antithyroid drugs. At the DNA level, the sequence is TGCAGTGCCATGGACAGGGGGGCCTATGGCTACACCTTC. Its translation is CSAMDRGAYGYTF.